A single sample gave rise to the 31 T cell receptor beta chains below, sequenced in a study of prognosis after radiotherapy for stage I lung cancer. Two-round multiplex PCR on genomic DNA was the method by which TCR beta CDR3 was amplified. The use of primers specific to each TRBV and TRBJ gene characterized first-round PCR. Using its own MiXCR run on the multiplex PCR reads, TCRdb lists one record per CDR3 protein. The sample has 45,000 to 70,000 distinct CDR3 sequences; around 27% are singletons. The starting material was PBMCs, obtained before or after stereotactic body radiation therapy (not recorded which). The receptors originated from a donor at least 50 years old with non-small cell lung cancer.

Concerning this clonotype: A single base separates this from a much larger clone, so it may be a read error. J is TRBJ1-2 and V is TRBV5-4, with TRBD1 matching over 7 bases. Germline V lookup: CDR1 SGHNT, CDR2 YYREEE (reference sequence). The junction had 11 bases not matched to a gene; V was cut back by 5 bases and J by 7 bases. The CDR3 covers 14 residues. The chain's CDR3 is CASSMGQGERGYTF. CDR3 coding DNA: TGTGCCAGCAGTATGGGCCAGGGGGAGCGTGGCTACACCTTC.

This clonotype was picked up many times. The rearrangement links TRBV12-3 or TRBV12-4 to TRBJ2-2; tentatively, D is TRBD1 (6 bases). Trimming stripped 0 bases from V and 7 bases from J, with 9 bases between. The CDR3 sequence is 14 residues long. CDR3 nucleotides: TGTGCCAGCAGTTTAGCACAGGGCGGCGGGGAGCTGTTTTTT. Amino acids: CASSLAQGGGELFF.

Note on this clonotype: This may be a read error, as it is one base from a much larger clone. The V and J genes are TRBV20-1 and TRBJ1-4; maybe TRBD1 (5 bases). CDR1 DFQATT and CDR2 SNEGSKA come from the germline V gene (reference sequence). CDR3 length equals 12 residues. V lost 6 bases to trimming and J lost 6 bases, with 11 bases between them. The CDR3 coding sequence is TGCAGTGCAGACAGTGGCGATGAAAAACTGTTTTTT. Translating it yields CSADSGDEKLFF.

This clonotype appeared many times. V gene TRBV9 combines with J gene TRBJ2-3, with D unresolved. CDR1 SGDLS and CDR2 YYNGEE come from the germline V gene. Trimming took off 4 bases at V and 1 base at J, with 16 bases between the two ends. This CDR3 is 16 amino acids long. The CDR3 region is CASSPQRRSGTDTQYF. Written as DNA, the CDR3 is TGTGCCAGCAGCCCCCAGCGTAGGAGCGGCACAGATACGCAGTATTTT.

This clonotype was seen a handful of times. CDR3 in DNA: TGTGCCAGCAGCTTCGCTAGCGGGGGCCAAGAGACCCAGTACTTC. This encodes CASSFASGGQETQYF. J is TRBJ2-5 and V is TRBV7-9; TRBD2 aligns across 10 bases. Per germline, CDR1 SEHNR and CDR2 FQNEAQ (reference sequence). The CDR3 length is 15 residues. Trimming took 3 bases from V and 1 from J; bases not matched to a gene: 2.

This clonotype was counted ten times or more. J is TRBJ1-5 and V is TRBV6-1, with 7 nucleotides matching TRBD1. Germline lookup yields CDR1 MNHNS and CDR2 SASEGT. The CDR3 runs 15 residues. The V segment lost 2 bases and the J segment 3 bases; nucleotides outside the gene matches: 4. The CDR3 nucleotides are TGTGCCAGCAGTGAAATGGGACAGTCCAATCAGCCCCAGCATTTT. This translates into CASSEMGQSNQPQHF.

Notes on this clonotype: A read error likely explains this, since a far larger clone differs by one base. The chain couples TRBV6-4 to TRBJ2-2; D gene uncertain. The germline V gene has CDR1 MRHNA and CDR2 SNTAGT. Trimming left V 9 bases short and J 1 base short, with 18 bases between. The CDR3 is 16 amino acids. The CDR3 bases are TGTGCCAGGGCAAAAAGGGCGGTGGGGAACACCGGGGAGCTGTTTTTT. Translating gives CARAKRAVGNTGELFF.

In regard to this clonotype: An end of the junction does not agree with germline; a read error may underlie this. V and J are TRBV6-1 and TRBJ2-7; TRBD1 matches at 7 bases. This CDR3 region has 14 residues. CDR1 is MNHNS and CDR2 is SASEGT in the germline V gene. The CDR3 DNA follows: TGTGCCAGCAGTGGAGGGACAGCTTACTACGAGGAGTACTTC. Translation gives CASSGGTAYYEEYF.

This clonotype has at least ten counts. This chain's CDR3 is CASNLAGGHYEQYF. CDR3 sequence (DNA): TGTGCCAGCAATCTAGCGGGGGGACACTACGAGCAGTACTTC. J is TRBJ2-7 and V is TRBV28; the match to TRBD2 covers 11 bases. The germline gives CDR1 MDHEN, CDR2 SYDVKM. The CDR3 is made up of 14 amino acids. The V segment lost 7 bases and the J segment 3 bases; nucleotides outside the gene matches: 5.

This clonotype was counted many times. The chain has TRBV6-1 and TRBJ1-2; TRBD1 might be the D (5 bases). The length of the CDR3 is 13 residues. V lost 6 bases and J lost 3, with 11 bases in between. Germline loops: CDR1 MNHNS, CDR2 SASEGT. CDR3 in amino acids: CASRGDGDYGYTF. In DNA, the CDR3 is TGTGCCAGCAGGGGGGACGGTGACTATGGCTACACCTTC.

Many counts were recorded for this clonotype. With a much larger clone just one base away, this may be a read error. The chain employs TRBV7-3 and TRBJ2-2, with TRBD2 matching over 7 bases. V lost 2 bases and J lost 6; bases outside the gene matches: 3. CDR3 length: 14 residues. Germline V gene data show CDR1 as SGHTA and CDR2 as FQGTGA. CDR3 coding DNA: TGTGCCAGCAGCTTAGCGGGGGTGCCCGGGGAGCTGTTTTTT. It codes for CASSLAGVPGELFF.

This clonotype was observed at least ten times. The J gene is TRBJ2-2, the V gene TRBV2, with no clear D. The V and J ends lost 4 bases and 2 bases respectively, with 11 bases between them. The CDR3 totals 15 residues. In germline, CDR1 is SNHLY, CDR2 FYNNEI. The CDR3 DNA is TGTGCCAGCAGTGCGGAACACAAAAACACCGGGGAGCTGTTTTTT. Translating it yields CASSAEHKNTGELFF.

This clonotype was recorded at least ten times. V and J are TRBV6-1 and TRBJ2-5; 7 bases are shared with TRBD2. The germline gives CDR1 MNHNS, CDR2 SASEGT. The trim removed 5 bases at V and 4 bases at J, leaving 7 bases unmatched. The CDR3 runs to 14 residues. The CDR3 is CASSIRGGGETQYF. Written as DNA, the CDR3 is TGTGCCAGCAGTATACGCGGGGGAGGAGAGACCCAGTACTTC.

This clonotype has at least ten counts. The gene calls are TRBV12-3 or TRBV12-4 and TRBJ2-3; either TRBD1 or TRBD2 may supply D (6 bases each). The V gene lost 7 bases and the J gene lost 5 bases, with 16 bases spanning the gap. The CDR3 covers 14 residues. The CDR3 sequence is CASTPRGRRDTQYF. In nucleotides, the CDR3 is TGTGCCAGCACCCCAAGGGGGAGGAGAGATACGCAGTATTTT.

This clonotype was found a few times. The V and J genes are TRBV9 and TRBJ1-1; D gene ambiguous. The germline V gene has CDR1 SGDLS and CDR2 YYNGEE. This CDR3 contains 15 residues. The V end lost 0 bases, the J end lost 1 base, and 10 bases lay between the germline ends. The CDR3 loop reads CASSVETTANTEAFF. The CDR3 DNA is TGTGCCAGCAGCGTAGAGACAACCGCGAACACTGAAGCTTTCTTT.

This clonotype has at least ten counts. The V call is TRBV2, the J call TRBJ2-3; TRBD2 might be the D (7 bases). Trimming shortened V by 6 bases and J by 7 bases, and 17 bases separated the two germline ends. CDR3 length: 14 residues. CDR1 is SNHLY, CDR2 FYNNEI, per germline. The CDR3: CASSQGGGLYTQYF. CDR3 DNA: TGTGCCAGCAGCCAGGGAGGGGGTCTATATACGCAGTATTTT.

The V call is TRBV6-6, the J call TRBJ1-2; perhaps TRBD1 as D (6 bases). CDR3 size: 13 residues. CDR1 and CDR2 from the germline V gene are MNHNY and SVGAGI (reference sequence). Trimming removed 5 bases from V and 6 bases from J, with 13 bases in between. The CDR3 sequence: CASSTGTPHGYTF. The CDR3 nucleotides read TGTGCCAGCAGTACAGGGACCCCCCATGGCTACACCTTC.

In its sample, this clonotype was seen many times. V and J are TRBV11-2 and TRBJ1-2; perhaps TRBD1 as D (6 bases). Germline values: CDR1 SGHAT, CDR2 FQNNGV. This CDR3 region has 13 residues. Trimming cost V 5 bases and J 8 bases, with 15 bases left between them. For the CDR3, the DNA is TGTGCCAGCAGCCCAGGGGCTCAACTCGGCTACACCTTC. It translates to CASSPGAQLGYTF.

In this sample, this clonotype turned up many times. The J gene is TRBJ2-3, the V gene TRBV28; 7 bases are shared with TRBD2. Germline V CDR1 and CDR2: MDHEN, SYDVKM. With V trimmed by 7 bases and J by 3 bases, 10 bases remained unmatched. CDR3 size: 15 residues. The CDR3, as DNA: TGTGCCAGCACTCCAGGGAGGGGTTTGACAGATACGCAGTATTTT. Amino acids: CASTPGRGLTDTQYF. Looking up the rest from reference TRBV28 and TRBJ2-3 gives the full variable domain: DVKVTQSSRYLVKRTGEKVFLECVQDMDHENMFWYRQDPGLGLRLIYFSYDVKMKEKGDIPEGYSVSREKKERFSLILESASTNQTSMYLCASTPGRGLTDTQYFGPGTRLTVL.

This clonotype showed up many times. CDR3 sequence: CASTPQDTGELFF. CDR3 sequence (DNA): TGTGCCAGTACTCCTCAGGACACCGGGGAGCTGTTTTTT. This chain connects TRBV19 to TRBJ2-2, with no clear D. The CDR3 has 13 amino acids. Germline CDR1 is LNHDA and CDR2 is SQIVND (reference sequence). Trimming pared 7 bases from V and 3 bases from J, leaving 9 bases between.

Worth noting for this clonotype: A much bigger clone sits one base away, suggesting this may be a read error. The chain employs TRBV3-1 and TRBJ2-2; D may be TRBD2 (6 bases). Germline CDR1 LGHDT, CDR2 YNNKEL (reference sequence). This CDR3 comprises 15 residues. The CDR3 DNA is TGTGCCAGCATCCAAGATCACGGGGGATCCGGGGAGCTGTTTTTT. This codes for CASIQDHGGSGELFF. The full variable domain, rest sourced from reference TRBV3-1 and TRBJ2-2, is DTAVSQTPKYLVTQMGNDKSIKCEQNLGHDTMYWYKQDSKKFLKIMFSYNNKELIINETVPNRFSPKSPDKAHLNLHINSLELGDSAVYFCASIQDHGGSGELFFGEGSRLTVL.

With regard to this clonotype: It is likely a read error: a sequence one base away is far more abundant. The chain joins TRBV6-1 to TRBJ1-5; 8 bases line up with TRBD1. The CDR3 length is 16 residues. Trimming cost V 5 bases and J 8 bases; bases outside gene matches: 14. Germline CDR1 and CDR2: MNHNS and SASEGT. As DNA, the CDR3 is TGTGCCAGCAGTCACTCCTCAGGGGGCGCGGGTAAGCCCCAGCATTTT. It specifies CASSHSSGGAGKPQHF.

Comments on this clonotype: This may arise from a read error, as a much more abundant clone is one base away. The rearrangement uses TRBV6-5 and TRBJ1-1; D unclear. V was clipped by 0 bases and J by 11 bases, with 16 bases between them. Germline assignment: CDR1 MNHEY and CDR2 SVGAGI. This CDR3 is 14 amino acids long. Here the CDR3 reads CASSYSSDMGRAFF. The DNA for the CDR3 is TGTGCCAGCAGTTACTCGAGCGACATGGGGAGGGCTTTCTTT.

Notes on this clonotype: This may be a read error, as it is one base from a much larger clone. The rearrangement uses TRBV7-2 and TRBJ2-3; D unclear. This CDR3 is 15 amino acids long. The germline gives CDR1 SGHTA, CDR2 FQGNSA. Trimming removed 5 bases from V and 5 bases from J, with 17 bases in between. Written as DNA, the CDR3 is TGTGCCAGCAGCCCAGATGGGCAGCCAAAAGATACGCAGTATTTT. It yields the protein CASSPDGQPKDTQYF. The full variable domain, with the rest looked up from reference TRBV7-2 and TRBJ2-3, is GAGVSQSPSNKVTEKGKDVELRCDPISGHTALYWYRQSLGQGLEFLIYFQGNSAPDKSGLPSDRFSAERTGGSVSTLTIQRTQQEDSAVYLCASSPDGQPKDTQYFGPGTRLTVL.

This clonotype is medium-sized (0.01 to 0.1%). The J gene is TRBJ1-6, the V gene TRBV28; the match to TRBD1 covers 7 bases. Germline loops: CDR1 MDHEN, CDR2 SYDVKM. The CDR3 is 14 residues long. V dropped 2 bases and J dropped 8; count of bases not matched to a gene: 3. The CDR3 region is CASSLAGTDSPLHF. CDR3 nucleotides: TGTGCCAGCAGTTTAGCGGGGACAGATTCACCCCTCCACTTT.

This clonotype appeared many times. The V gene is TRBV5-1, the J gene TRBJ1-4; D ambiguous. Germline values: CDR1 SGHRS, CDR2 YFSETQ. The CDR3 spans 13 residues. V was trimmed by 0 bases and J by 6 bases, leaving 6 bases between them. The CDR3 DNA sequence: TGCGCCAGCAGCTTGGTGGAGGATGAAAAACTGTTTTTT. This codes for CASSLVEDEKLFF.

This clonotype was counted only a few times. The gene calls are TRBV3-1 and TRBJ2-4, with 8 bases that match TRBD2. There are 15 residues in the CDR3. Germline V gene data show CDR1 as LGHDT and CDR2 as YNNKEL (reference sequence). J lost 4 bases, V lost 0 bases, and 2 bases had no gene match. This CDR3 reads CASSQELAVKNIQYF. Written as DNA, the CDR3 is TGTGCCAGCAGCCAAGAACTAGCGGTGAAAAACATTCAGTACTTC.

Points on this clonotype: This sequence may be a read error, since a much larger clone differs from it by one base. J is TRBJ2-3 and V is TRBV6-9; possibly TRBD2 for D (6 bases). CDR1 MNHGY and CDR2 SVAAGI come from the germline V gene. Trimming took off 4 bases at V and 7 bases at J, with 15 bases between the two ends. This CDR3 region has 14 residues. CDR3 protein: CASSSRRDQYTQYF. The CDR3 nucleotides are TGTGCCAGCAGTTCAAGGAGGGACCAGTATACGCAGTATTTT.

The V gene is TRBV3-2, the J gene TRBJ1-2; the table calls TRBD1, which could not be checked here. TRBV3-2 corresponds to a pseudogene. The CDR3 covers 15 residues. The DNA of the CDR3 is TGTGCCAGCAGCCAAGAAGAGGGGGAAAACTATGGCTACACCTTC. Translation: CASSQEEGENYGYTF.

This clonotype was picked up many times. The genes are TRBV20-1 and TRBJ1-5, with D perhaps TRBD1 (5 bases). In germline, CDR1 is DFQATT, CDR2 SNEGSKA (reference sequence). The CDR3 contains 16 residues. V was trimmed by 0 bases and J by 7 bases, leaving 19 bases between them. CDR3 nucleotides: TGCAGTGCTAGAGATTTTCGGGGCGGCCCGGGGCAGCCCCAGCATTTT. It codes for CSARDFRGGPGQPQHF.

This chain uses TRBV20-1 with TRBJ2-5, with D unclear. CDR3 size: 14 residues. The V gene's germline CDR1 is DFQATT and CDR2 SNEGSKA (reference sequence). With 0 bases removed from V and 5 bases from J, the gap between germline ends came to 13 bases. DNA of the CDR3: TGCAGTGCTAGAGATTGGTGCCGATTCGAGACCCAGTACTTC. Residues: CSARDWCRFETQYF.